This T cell receptor beta chain was profiled in a study of shared clonotypes between healthy human individuals. Whole-study results and caveats: As a rule, naive subsets had a larger estimated richness than memory subsets.

CDR1 and CDR2 (germline): SGHTA, FQGNSA. The J segment lost 7 bases and the V segment lost 1 base, leaving 7 bases of the junction unmatched. This CDR3 spans 16 amino acids. Terminally differentiated effector memory CD45RA+ cells were left out of the naive CD8 fraction, which was CD45RO-negative and positively selected for CCR7. A note on this clone: The antigen is undetermined.

Clones were read by immunoSEQ multiplex PCR, and TCRdb kept only the in-frame ones, dropping some. The sample carries about 580,000 clones, 98% recorded once. The receptor's source is a man younger than 40 in good health. Sequenced material: naive CD8+ T cells sorted from blood. The chain combines TRBV7-2 with TRBJ2-1, with 10 nucleotides matching TRBD2. CDR3 nucleotides: TGTGCCAGCAGCTTAGGTTCTGGACTAGCGGCGAATGAGCAGTTCTTC. This encodes CASSLGSGLAANEQFF.